This T cell receptor beta chain comes out of a study of cytomegalovirus exposure and HLA in healthy donors. Points from the study as a whole: An assumption of roughly uniform sequencing depth across donors underlay the presence/absence analyses. Rare TCR sequences dominated, though some public TCRs recurred in many donors. Most CMV-associated TCR beta chains appeared HLA-restricted in a later analysis.

The CDR3 covers 16 residues. V trimming: 2 bases; J trimming: 0 bases; junction bases outside the gene matches: 5. CDR1 and CDR2 (germline): ENHRY, SYGVKD. 60 Vbeta and 13 Jbeta primers were used in PCR. The repertoire was sequenced with immunoSEQ multiplex PCR; TCRdb's copy has only in-frame clones and lacks some. Of about 130,000 clones in the sample, just under 75% were seen once. Comment on this clone: What it binds is not known.

Source material: PBMCs. This chain connects TRBV10-3 to TRBJ2-7; 9 bases match TRBD2. The receptor was derived from a man in his sixties in good health and CMV-seropositive. The CDR3 bases are TGTGCCATCAGTGAGCGGCGGGGGGGGAACTCCTACGAGCAGTACTTC. Its translation is CAISERRGGNSYEQYF.